The 21 T cell receptor beta chains given below trace back to one sample, sequenced in a study of blood T cell repertoires in COVID-19. Libraries were prepared by immunoSEQ multiplex PCR; TCRdb keeps only in-frame clonotypes and omits some of them. The data show tens of thousands of clones, with roughly 90% seen just once and 14% held by the top ten. Specimen: peripheral blood. These receptors came from a human donor with active COVID-19. The donor label of this sample is uncertain.

The CDR3 DNA reads as TGTGCCAGCAGTTACTACGGGACACCGAACACTGAAGCTTTCTTT. It yields the protein CASSYYGTPNTEAFF. This chain uses TRBV6-2 or TRBV6-3 with TRBJ1-1; tentatively, D is TRBD1 (6 bases). Looked up from germline, CDR1 is MNHEY and CDR2 is SVGEGT. Trimming stripped 1 base from V and 1 base from J, with 10 bases between. CDR3 length: 15 amino acids.

The chain uses TRBV7-2 and TRBJ1-5; no clear D gene. The CDR3 runs to 14 residues. V was pared by 0 bases and J by 6 bases, with 9 bases between. Germline assignment: CDR1 SGHTA and CDR2 FQGNSA. The CDR3 loop reads CASSLAGSFQPQHF. CDR3 nucleotides: TGTGCCAGCAGCTTAGCTGGGAGCTTTCAGCCCCAGCATTTT.

The chain combines TRBV12-3 or TRBV12-4 with TRBJ1-2, with D perhaps matching TRBD1 (6 bases). The V and J ends lost 5 bases and 5 bases respectively, with 12 bases between them. This CDR3 comprises 13 residues. CDR3 region: CASSPPGEYGYTF. The CDR3 DNA reads as TGTGCCAGCAGTCCCCCAGGGGAATATGGCTACACCTTC.

The gene calls are TRBV29-1 and TRBJ2-7; possibly TRBD1 for D (6 bases). The CDR3 extends over 12 amino acids. Germline loops: CDR1 SQVTM, CDR2 ANQGSEA. V lost 4 bases and J lost 6, with 13 bases in between. CDR3 amino acids: CSVGQGFTEQYF. The CDR3 DNA reads as TGCAGCGTTGGGCAGGGGTTTACCGAGCAGTACTTC.

The J gene is TRBJ2-1, the V gene TRBV6-5; 8 bases agree with TRBD2. Germline trimming cut 2 bases from V and 8 bases from J; bases unmatched to any gene: 5. The germline CDR1 and CDR2 sequences are MNHEY and SVGAGI. The CDR3 is 14 amino acids. Here the CDR3 reads CASSYSGGRYEQFF. The CDR3 bases are TGTGCCAGCAGTTACAGCGGGGGTAGGTATGAGCAGTTCTTC.

The chain joins TRBV4-3 to TRBJ1-3; D is undetermined. CDR1 is LGHNA and CDR2 is YSLEER in the germline V gene. With 0 bases removed from V and 0 bases from J, the gap between germline ends came to 12 bases. The length of the CDR3 is 17 residues. The CDR3 region is CASSQDPYSNSGNTIYF. The CDR3 DNA reads as TGCGCCAGCAGCCAAGACCCCTACAGCAACTCTGGAAACACCATATATTTT.

The V call is TRBV5-5, the J call TRBJ1-1; D unresolved. V was clipped by 6 bases and J by 1 base, with 25 bases between them. From germline, CDR1 is SGHKS and CDR2 YYEKEE (reference sequence). The CDR3 runs 18 residues. CDR3 sequence: CASIEVLGYLAPNTEAFF. DNA for the CDR3: TGTGCCAGCATCGAGGTTCTCGGGTATCTGGCACCGAACACTGAAGCTTTCTTT. The full variable domain, in which reference TRBV5-5 and TRBJ1-1 provide the parts outside the CDR3, is DAGVTQSPTHLIKTRGQQVTLRCSPISGHKSVSWYQQVLGQGPQFIFQYYEKEERGRGNFPDRFSARQFPNYSSELNVNALLLGDSALYLCASIEVLGYLAPNTEAFFGQGTRLTVV.

The rearrangement links TRBV7-2 to TRBJ2-7; 12 bases fit TRBD1. The CDR3 length is 14 residues. The V gene's germline CDR1 is SGHTA and CDR2 FQGNSA. V shed 3 bases and J 6 bases; nucleotides not matched to a gene: 3. The CDR3 is CASSFGTGGGEQYF. The CDR3 region has the DNA TGTGCCAGCAGCTTCGGGACAGGGGGCGGCGAGCAGTACTTC. Based on the CDR3 plus reference TRBV7-2 and TRBJ2-7, the full variable domain is GAGVSQSPSNKVTEKGKDVELRCDPISGHTALYWYRQSLGQGLEFLIYFQGNSAPDKSGLPSDRFSAERTGGSVSTLTIQRTQQEDSAVYLCASSFGTGGGEQYFGPGTRLTVT.

The rearrangement joins TRBV3-1 (or the pseudogene TRBV3-2) to TRBJ2-7, with D maybe TRBD2 (5 bases). V dropped 2 bases and J dropped 4 bases, with 6 bases sitting between them. CDR1 and CDR2 (germline): LGHDT, YNNKEL (reference sequence). CDR3 length: 12 residues. CDR3 in amino acids: CASSQSGYEQYF. CDR3 nucleotides: TGTGCCAGCAGCCAATCGGGATACGAGCAGTACTTC.

The J gene is TRBJ2-1, the V gene TRBV9, with 7 positions matching TRBD2. This CDR3 has 15 amino acids. The J segment lost 7 bases and the V segment lost 3 bases, leaving 10 bases of the junction unmatched. Germline assignment: CDR1 SGDLS and CDR2 YYNGEE. CDR3 in amino acids: CASSAVGRAVNEQFF. The CDR3 nucleotides are TGTGCCAGCAGCGCTGTGGGGAGGGCGGTAAATGAGCAGTTCTTC. Supplemented by reference TRBV9 and TRBJ2-1, the full variable domain reads DSGVTQTPKHLITATGQRVTLRCSPRSGDLSVYWYQQSLDQGLQFLIQYYNGEERAKGNILERFSAQQFPDLHSELNLSSLELGDSALYFCASSAVGRAVNEQFFGPGTRLTVL.

The rearrangement joins TRBV11-3 to TRBJ2-1; TRBD1 might be the D (8 bases). Germline CDR1 reads SGHNT; CDR2 reads YENEEA. There are 15 residues in the CDR3. V was cut by 8 bases and J by 9 bases, with 23 bases left in between. CDR3 sequence (DNA): TGTGCCAGCTCACCACAGGGGGGGAAAAAGGGTGAGCAGTTCTTC. Its translation: CASSPQGGKKGEQFF.

The rearrangement uses TRBV7-9 and TRBJ2-7; TRBD1 agrees at 9 bases. Trimming took 5 bases from V and 0 from J; bases not matched to a gene: 11. The CDR3 runs 17 residues. Germline CDR1 is SEHNR and CDR2 is FQNEAQ (reference sequence). The CDR3 sequence is CASSPQTGTGNSYEQYF. The CDR3 nucleotides read TGTGCCAGCAGCCCACAAACTGGGACAGGGAACTCCTACGAGCAGTACTTC.

The chain has TRBV6-5 and TRBJ2-7, with D perhaps matching TRBD1 (6 bases). Germline CDR1 is MNHEY and CDR2 is SVGAGI. Trimming pared 5 bases from V and 4 bases from J, leaving 6 bases between. This CDR3 region has 11 residues. CDR3: CASSTGYEQYF. The CDR3 DNA reads as TGTGCCAGCAGTACAGGGTACGAGCAGTACTTC.

The chain combines TRBV27 with TRBJ2-1; 8 bases align to TRBD2. Trimming removed 8 bases from V and 4 bases from J; junction bases left unmatched: 13. The V gene's germline CDR1 is MNHEY and CDR2 SMNVEV (reference sequence). The CDR3 has 16 residues. CDR3 nucleotides: TGTGCCAGCCGCTTGTTTACTAGCGGAAGATACAATGAGCAGTTCTTC. Translated: CASRLFTSGRYNEQFF.

V usage is TRBV2 and J usage is TRBJ1-3; TRBD1 matches 7 bases. Trimming took 6 bases from V and 0 from J; bases not matched to a gene: 5. This CDR3 region has 15 residues. Germline loops: CDR1 SNHLY, CDR2 FYNNEI. The DNA for the CDR3 is TGTGCCAGCAGCTCGGACAGGAGCTCTGGAAACACCATATATTTT. It yields the protein CASSSDRSSGNTIYF.

The J gene is TRBJ2-2, the V gene TRBV10-3; TRBD2 aligns across 7 bases. The germline V gene has CDR1 ENHRY and CDR2 SYGVKD. This CDR3 region has 17 residues. The V and J ends lost 0 bases and 6 bases, in that order; junction bases with no gene match: 10. Here the CDR3 DNA reads TGTGCCATCAGTGAGTCCCCTAGCGGTCAGGCGGCCGGGGAGCTGTTTTTT. This sequence encodes CAISESPSGQAAGELFF.

The rearrangement joins TRBV5-1 to TRBJ2-2, with TRBD1 as a possible D gene (5 bases). Germline V gene sequence: CDR1 SGHRS, CDR2 YFSETQ. Trimming pared 0 bases from V and 4 bases from J, leaving 10 bases between. The CDR3 covers 15 residues. CDR3 DNA sequence: TGCGCCAGCAGCTTGGGGCAGGGCGTCACCGGGGAGCTGTTTTTT. Translated: CASSLGQGVTGELFF.

The chain employs TRBV5-1 and TRBJ2-2; D is undetermined. CDR1 and CDR2 from the germline V gene are SGHRS and YFSETQ. Trimming stripped 5 bases from V and 4 bases from J, with 12 bases between. The CDR3 loop spans 14 amino acids. The CDR3, as DNA: TGCGCCAGCAGGACGGTACGAGGCACCGGGGAGCTGTTTTTT. Its translation is CASRTVRGTGELFF. Full variable domain (outside the CDR3, taken from reference TRBV5-1 and TRBJ2-2): KAGVTQTPRYLIKTRGQQVTLSCSPISGHRSVSWYQQTPGQGLQFLFEYFSETQRNKGNFPGRFSGRQFSNSRSEMNVSTLELGDSALYLCASRTVRGTGELFFGEGSRLTVL.

CDR3 loop: CASSQRGGVNEQFF. The CDR3 DNA sequence: TGTGCCAGCAGCCAGCGGGGGGGGGTCAATGAGCAGTTCTTC. The V call is TRBV3-1 (or the pseudogene TRBV3-2), the J call TRBJ2-1; 9 bases agree with TRBD2. The CDR3 totals 14 residues. The trim removed 3 bases at V and 6 bases at J, leaving 3 bases unmatched. The germline V gene encodes CDR1 LGHDT and CDR2 YNNKEL (reference sequence).

This chain uses TRBV19 with TRBJ1-2; a possible D gene is TRBD1 (6 bases). The CDR3 spans 13 residues. Germline V CDR1 and CDR2: LNHDA, SQIVND (reference sequence). With 8 bases removed from V and 6 bases from J, the gap between germline ends came to 16 bases. CDR3 bases: TGTGCCAGTTCCCTGGGGACACCTAATGGCTACACCTTC. It encodes CASSLGTPNGYTF.

The rearrangement links TRBV6-5 to TRBJ2-7, with D tentatively TRBD1 (5 bases). The CDR3 extends over 12 amino acids. Germline V gene lookup returns CDR1 MNHEY and CDR2 SVGAGI. Trimming took off 5 bases at V and 8 bases at J, with 13 bases between the two ends. CDR3 in amino acids: CASSRTTVKQYF. The DNA for the CDR3 is TGTGCCAGCAGTCGGACGACAGTAAAGCAGTACTTC.